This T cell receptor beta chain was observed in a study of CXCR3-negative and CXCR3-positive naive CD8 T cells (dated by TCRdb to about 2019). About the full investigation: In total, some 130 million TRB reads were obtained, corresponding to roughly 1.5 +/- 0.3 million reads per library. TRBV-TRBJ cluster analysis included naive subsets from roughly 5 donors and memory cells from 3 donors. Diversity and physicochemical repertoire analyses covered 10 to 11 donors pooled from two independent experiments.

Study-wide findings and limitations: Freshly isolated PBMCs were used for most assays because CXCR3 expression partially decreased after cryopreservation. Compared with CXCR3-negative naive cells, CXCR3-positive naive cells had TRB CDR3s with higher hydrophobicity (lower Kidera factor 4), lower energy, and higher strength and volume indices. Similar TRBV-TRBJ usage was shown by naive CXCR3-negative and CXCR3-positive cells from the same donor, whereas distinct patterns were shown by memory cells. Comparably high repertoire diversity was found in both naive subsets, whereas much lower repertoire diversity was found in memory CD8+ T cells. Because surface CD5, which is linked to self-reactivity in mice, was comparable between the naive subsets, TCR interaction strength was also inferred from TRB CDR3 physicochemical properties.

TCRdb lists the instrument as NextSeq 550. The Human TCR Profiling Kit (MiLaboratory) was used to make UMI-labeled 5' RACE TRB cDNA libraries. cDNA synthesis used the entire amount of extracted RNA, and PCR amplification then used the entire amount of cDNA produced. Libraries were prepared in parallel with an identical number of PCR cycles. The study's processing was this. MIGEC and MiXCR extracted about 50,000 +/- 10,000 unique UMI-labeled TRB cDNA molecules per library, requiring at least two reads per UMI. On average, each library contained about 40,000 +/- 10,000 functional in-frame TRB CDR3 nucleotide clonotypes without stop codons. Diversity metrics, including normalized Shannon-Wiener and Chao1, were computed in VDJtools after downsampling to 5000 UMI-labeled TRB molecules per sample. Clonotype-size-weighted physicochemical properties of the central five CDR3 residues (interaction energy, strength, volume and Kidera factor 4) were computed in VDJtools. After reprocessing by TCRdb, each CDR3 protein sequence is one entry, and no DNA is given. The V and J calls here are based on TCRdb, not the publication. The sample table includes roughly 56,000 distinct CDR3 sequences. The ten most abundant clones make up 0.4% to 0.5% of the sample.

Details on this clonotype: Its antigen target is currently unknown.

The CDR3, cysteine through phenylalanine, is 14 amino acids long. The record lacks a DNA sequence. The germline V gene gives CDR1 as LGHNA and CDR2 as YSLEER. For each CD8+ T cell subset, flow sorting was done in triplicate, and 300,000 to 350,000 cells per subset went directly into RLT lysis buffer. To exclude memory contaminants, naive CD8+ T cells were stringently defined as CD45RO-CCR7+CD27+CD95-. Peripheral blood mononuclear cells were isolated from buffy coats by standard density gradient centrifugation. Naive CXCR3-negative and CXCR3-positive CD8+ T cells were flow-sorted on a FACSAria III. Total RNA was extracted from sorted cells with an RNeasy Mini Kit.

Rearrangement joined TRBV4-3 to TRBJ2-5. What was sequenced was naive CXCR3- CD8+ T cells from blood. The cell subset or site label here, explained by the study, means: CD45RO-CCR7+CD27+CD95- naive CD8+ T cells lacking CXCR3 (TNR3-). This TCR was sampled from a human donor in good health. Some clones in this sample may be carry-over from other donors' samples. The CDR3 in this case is CASSQGRFQETQYF.